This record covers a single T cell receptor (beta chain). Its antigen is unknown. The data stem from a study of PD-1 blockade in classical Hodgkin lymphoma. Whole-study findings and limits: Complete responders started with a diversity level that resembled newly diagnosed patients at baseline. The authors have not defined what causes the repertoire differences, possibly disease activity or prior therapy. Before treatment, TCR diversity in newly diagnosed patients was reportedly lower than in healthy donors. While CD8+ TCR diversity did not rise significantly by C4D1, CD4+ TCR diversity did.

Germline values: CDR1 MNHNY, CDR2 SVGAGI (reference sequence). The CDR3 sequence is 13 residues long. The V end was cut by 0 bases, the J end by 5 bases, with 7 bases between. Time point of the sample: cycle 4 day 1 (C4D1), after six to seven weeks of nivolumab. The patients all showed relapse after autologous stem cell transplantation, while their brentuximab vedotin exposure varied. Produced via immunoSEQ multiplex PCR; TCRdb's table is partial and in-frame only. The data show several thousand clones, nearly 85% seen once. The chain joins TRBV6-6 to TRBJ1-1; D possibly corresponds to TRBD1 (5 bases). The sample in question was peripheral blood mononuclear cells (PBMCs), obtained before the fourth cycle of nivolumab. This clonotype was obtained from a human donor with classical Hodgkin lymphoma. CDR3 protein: CASSYSTVTEAFF. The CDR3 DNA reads TGTGCCAGCAGTTACTCGACAGTTACTGAAGCTTTCTTT.